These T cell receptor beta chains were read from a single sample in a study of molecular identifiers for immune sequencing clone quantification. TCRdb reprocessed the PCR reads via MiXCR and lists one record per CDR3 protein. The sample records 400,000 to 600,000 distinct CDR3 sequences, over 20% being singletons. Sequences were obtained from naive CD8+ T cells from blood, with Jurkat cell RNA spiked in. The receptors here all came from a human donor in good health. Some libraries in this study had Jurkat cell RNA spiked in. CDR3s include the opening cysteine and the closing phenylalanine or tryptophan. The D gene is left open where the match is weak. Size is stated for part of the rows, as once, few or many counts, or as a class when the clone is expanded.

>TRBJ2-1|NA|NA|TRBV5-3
CASSSPQDLGSEQFF
TGTGCCAGCAGCTCTCCTCAAGACTTGGGCAGTGAGCAGTTCTTC
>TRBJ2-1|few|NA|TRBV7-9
CASSLPASRRNEQFF
TGTGCCAGCAGCTTACCGGCTAGCCGGAGGAATGAGCAGTTCTTC
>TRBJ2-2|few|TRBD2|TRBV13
CASSLLAGGELFF
TGTGCCAGCAGCCTACTAGCGGGCGGGGAGCTGTTTTTT
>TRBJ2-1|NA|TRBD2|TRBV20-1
CSARETGLAGEQFF
TGCAGTGCTAGAGAGACGGGACTAGCGGGTGAGCAGTTCTTC
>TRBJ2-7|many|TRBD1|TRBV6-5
CASSDRGYEQYF
TGTGCCAGCAGTGACAGGGGCTACGAGCAGTACTTC
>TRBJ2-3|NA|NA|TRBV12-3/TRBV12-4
CASSWDGCTDTQYF
TGTGCCAGCAGTTGGGACGGGTGCACAGATACGCAGTATTTT
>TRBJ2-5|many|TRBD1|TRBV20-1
CSARVFGTALGETQYF
TGCAGTGCTAGAGTGTTCGGGACAGCATTGGGCGAGACCCAGTACTTC
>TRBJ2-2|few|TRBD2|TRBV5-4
CASSFGGEASGELFF
TGTGCCAGCAGCTTCGGGGGGGAAGCCTCCGGGGAGCTGTTTTTT
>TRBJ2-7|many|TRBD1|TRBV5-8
CASSLSGTGFSYEQYF
TGTGCCAGCAGCTTGAGTGGGACAGGGTTCTCCTACGAGCAGTACTTC
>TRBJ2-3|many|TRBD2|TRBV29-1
CSVDGTSGSSTDTQYF
TGCAGCGTTGACGGGACTAGCGGGAGCAGCACAGATACGCAGTATTTT